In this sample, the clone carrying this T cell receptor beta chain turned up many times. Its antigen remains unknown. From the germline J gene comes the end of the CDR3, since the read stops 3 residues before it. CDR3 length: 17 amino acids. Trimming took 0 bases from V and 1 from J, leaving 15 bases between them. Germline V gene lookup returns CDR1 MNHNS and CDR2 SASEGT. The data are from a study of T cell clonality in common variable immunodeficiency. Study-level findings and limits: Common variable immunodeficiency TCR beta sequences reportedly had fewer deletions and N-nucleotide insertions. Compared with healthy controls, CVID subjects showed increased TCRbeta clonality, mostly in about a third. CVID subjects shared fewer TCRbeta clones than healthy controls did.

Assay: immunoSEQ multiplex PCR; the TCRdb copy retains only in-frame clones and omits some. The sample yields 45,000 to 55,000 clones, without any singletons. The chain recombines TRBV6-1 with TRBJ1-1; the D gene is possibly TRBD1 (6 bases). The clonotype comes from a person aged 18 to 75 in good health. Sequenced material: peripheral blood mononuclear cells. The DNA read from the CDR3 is TGTGCCAGCAGTGAAGCTTCACAGGGTAAGGGGAACACTGAA. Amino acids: CASSEASQGKGNTE. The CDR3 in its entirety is CASSEASQGKGNTEAFF.